Sequencing of this TCR beta chain was carried out in a study of neurological immune-mediated disorders. Study-wide points: A possible signature appeared as one related-CDR3 cluster, in which phylogenetic grouping placed the repertoires of 18 of 34 multiple sclerosis patients.

TCRdb passed the 5' RACE reads through MiXCR, listing each CDR3 protein once. This sample yields around 46,000 distinct CDR3 sequences, of which roughly 4.4% are seen a single time; 5.5% to 6% belongs to the top ten. This clonotype was recorded at least ten times. Antigen: not known. This receptor was taken from a woman in her sixties with multiple sclerosis. The sample comprised PBMCs.

CDR3 nucleotides: TGCGCCAGCAGCTTGGATCCGGGAGCTGTCTACAATGAGCAGTTCTTC. As protein: CASSLDPGAVYNEQFF. The chain has TRBV5-1 and TRBJ2-1; a possible D gene is TRBD2 (6 bases). In germline, CDR1 is SGHRS, CDR2 YFSETQ. CDR3 length: 16 amino acids. V lost 0 bases and J lost 3, with 13 bases in between.